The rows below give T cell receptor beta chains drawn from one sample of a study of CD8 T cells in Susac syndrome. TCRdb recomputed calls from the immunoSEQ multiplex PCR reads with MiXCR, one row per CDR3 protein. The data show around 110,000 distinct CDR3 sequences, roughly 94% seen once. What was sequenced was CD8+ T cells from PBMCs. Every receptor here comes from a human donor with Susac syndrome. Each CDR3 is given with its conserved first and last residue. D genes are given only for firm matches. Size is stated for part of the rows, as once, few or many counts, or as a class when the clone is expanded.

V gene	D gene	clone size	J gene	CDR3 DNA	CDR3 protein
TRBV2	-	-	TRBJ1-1	TGTGCCAGCAGCGGAGACAGTACTGAAGCTTTCTTT	CASSGDSTEAFF
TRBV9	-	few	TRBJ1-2	TGTGCCAGTGAGCAGGGGAGGTATGGCTACACCTTC	CASEQGRYGYTF
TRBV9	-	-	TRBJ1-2	TGTGCCAGCAGCGTAGATCCAGGGCGTTACGACTATGGCTACACCTTC	CASSVDPGRYDYGYTF
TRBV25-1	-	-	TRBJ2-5	TGTGCCAGCAGTGAAAGAAAAGGGCCAGAGACCCAGTACTTC	CASSERKGPETQYF
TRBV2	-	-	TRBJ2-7	TGTGCCAGCAGTGAAAGAGCGAGCTCCTACGAGCAGTACTTC	CASSERASSYEQYF
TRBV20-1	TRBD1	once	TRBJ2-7	TGCAGTGGCCGGGACAGGGGTCTTAGCTCCTACGAGCAGTACTTC	CSGRDRGLSSYEQYF
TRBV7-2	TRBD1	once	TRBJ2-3	TGTGCCAGCAGCTTAGACAGGGGGCGACCAGATACGCAGTATTTT	CASSLDRGRPDTQYF
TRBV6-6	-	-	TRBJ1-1	TGTGCCAGCAGTTACGGCGGGGACCGAGCTTTCTTT	CASSYGGDRAFF
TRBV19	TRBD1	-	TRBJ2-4	TGTGCCAGTAGTTCAACCATCACAGGGGTGAACATTCAGTACTTC	CASSSTITGVNIQYF
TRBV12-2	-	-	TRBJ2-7	TGTGCAAGTCCCCCTAGCTGGGACGAGCAGTACTTC	CASPPSWDEQYF
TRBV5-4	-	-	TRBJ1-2	TGTGCCAGCAGTTTTTGGGGGGCGCGGGGCTACACCTTC	CASSFWGARGYTF
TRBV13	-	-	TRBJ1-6	TGTGCCAGCAGCTCGAGGGAAATCGGGGGGTATTCACCCCTCCACTTT	CASSSREIGGYSPLHF
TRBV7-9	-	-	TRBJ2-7	TGTGCCAGCAGCTTATCGGGGGAGAACGGCGAGCAGTACTTC	CASSLSGENGEQYF
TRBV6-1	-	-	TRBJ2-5	TGTGCCAGCAGTGCGGGGGGCCCGGAGACCCAGTACTTC	CASSAGGPETQYF
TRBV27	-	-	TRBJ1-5	TGTGCCAGCAGTCCCCCCGGTCAGCCCCAGCATTTT	CASSPPGQPQHF
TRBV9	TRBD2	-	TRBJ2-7	TGTGCCAGCAGCGTAGACCCTCGGGGGGGAACGTCCTACGAGCAGTACTTC	CASSVDPRGGTSYEQYF
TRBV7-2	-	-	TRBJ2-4	TGTGCCAGCAGCCCGGCCCTTGGGACCAAAAACATTCAGTACTTC	CASSPALGTKNIQYF
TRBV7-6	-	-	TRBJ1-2	TGTGCCAGCAGCTTGACGGAAGCCTATGGCTACACCTTC	CASSLTEAYGYTF
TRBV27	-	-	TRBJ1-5	TGTGCCAGCAGCTCGGAGCCGGTAGATAGCAATCAGCCCCAGCATTTT	CASSSEPVDSNQPQHF
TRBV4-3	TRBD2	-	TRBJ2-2	TGCGCCAGCAGCCCCCGACTAGCGGGGGGTACCGGGGAGCTGTTTTTT	CASSPRLAGGTGELFF
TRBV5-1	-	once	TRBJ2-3	TGCGCCAGCAGCCCGGTGGGGCGCGGACAAGATACGCAGTATTTT	CASSPVGRGQDTQYF
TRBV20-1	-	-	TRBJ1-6	TGCAGTGCTAGAGACGACGGGGCAGCGTTTTTTTCACCCCTCCACTTT	CSARDDGAAFFSPLHF
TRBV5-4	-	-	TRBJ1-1	TGTGCCAGCAGCTTGGACAGGGAAGGGAGACCTTTCTTT	CASSLDREGRPFF
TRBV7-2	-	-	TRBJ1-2	TGTGCCAGCAGCTTGGATGCGCGCCGCGGCTACACCTTC	CASSLDARRGYTF